The present entry profiles one T cell receptor beta chain with its context. What antigen it recognizes has not been identified. These reads were obtained on a NextSeq 550. The Human TCR Profiling Kit (MiLaboratory) was used to prepare UMI-labeled 5' RACE TRB cDNA libraries. cDNA synthesis used the entire amount of extracted RNA, and PCR amplification then used the entire amount of cDNA produced. Libraries were prepared in parallel using an identical number of PCR cycles. As for the original processing: With a requirement of at least two reads per UMI, MIGEC and MiXCR extracted about 52,000 +/- 9,100 unique UMI-labeled TRB cDNA molecules per library. On average, around 40,000 +/- 10,000 functional in-frame TRB CDR3 nucleotide clonotypes lacking stop codons were found per library. After downsampling to 5000 UMI-labeled TRB molecules per sample, diversity metrics, including normalized Shannon-Wiener and Chao1, were computed in VDJtools. VDJtools computed clonotype-size-weighted physicochemical properties of the central five CDR3 residues: interaction energy, strength, volume and Kidera factor 4. TCRdb reprocessed the sequencing reads and holds a single record per CDR3 protein sequence, with no DNA. The V and J calls were determined by TCRdb, not by the authors. The table for this sample records 6,000 to 7,500 distinct CDR3 sequences. Of the sample, less than 2% falls within the top ten clones.

For each CD8+ T cell subset, flow sorting was done in triplicate, and 250,000 to 300,000 cells per subset went directly into RLT lysis buffer. To exclude memory contaminants, naive CD8+ T cells were stringently defined as CD45RO-CCR7+CD27+CD95-. Peripheral blood mononuclear cells were isolated from buffy coats by standard density gradient centrifugation. A FACSAria III was used to flow-sort naive CXCR3-negative and CXCR3-positive CD8+ T cells. Total RNA was extracted from sorted cells with an RNeasy Mini Kit. This sample is part of a study of CXCR3-negative and CXCR3-positive naive CD8 T cells (dated by TCRdb to the late 2010s). Regarding the study in general: In total, approximately 140 million TRB reads were obtained, or roughly 1.5 +/- 0.3 million reads per library. Data from some twelve donors, pooled across two independent experiments, went into the diversity and physicochemical repertoire analyses. For the TRBV-TRBJ cluster analysis, the naive subsets came from roughly 5 donors, while the memory cells came from 3 donors. The study at large found these results: Similar TRBV-TRBJ usage was shown by naive CXCR3-negative and CXCR3-positive cells from the same donor, whereas distinct patterns were shown by memory cells. TRB CDR3s from CXCR3-positive naive cells showed higher hydrophobicity (lower Kidera factor 4), lower energy, and higher strength and volume indices than CXCR3-negative naive cells. Because surface CD5, which has been linked to self-reactivity in mice, was comparable between naive subsets, TCR interaction strength was also inferred from TRB CDR3 physicochemical properties. CXCR3 expression partially decreased after cryopreservation, so most assays used freshly isolated PBMCs. Both naive subsets had comparably high repertoire diversity, while memory CD8+ T cells had much lower repertoire diversity.

From the germline V gene, CDR1 is MNHEY and CDR2 is SVGEGT. The CDR3 runs 15 amino acids, cysteine and phenylalanine included. The DNA is unrecorded. Sequenced material: naive CXCR3- CD8+ T cells from blood. In light of the paper, this sample's cell subset or site label describes: CD45RO-CCR7+CD27+CD95- naive CD8+ T cells lacking CXCR3 (TNR3-). The chain was built from TRBV6-2 or TRBV6-3 and TRBJ2-5. This TCR came from a human donor in good health. Some clones in this sample may be carry-over from other donors' samples. The CDR3 reads CASSSVSLGQETQYF.